The 28 T cell receptor beta chains given below trace back to one sample, sequenced in a study of T-cell reconstitution after alpha-beta-depleted transplantation in children. It was with unique molecular identifiers that the TCRbeta library was prepared. TCRdb used MiXCR to reprocess the PCR reads, holding one entry per CDR3 protein. This sample has about 490,000 distinct CDR3 sequences; 10% to 13% occur once, and the top ten carry around 2%. Material: PBMCs, obtained before TCRalphabeta/CD19-depleted stem cell transplant. All receptors come from a child between 2 and 9 years old with inherited bone marrow failure, due to receive a stem cell transplant.

This clonotype was observed at least ten times. The chain links TRBV24-1 to TRBJ2-3; 7 bases match TRBD2. V was clipped by 4 bases and J by 1 base; unmatched bases: 1. The CDR3 consists of 14 residues. CDR1 is KGHDR, CDR2 SFDVKD, per germline. This CDR3 reads CATSDRGGTDTQYF. CDR3 DNA sequence: TGTGCCACCAGTGACCGGGGGGGCACAGATACGCAGTATTTT.

This clonotype was counted many times. V usage is TRBV19 and J usage is TRBJ2-5; D possibly corresponds to TRBD1 (6 bases). The V end lost 6 bases, the J end lost 2 bases, and 10 bases lay between the germline ends. The CDR3 has 13 residues. CDR1 LNHDA and CDR2 SQIVND come from the germline V gene (reference sequence). CDR3 protein: CASRQGQQETQYF. CDR3 DNA sequence: TGTGCCAGTAGACAGGGACAACAAGAGACCCAGTACTTC. Based on the CDR3 plus reference TRBV19 and TRBJ2-5, the full variable domain is DGGITQSPKYLFRKEGQNVTLSCEQNLNHDAMYWYRQDPGQGLRLIYYSQIVNDFQKGDIAEGYSVSREKKESFPLTVTSAQKNPTAFYLCASRQGQQETQYFGPGTRLLVL.

This rearrangement joins TRBV28 to TRBJ2-2, with D possibly being TRBD1 or TRBD2 (6 bases each). V gave up 3 bases and J gave up 7 bases, with 12 bases separating them. The CDR3 length is 14 residues. Per the germline V gene, CDR1 is MDHEN and CDR2 is SYDVKM. The CDR3 DNA reads as TGTGCCAGCAGTTTTAGGGGGGCAGGCGGGGAGCTGTTTTTT. Protein: CASSFRGAGGELFF.

The table lists this clonotype with many counts. The chain is built from TRBV2 and TRBJ2-5, with no clear D. The CDR3 is 13 residues long. The V and J ends lost 2 bases and 2 bases respectively, with 6 bases between them. CDR1 and CDR2 (germline): SNHLY, FYNNEI. CDR3: CASSELSQETQYF. The CDR3 nucleotides are TGTGCCAGCAGTGAATTGTCTCAAGAGACCCAGTACTTC. Based on the CDR3 plus reference TRBV2 and TRBJ2-5, the full variable domain is EPEVTQTPSHQVTQMGQEVILRCVPISNHLYFYWYRQILGQKVEFLVSFYNNEISEKSEIFDDQFSVERPDGSNFTLKIRSTKLEDSAMYFCASSELSQETQYFGPGTRLLVL.

This clonotype was observed at least ten times. The V call is TRBV4-3, the J call TRBJ2-1, with D maybe TRBD2 (5 bases). Trimming stripped 3 bases from V and 0 bases from J, with 15 bases between. Germline CDR1 and CDR2: LGHNA and YSLEER. The CDR3 has 17 residues. CDR3 sequence (DNA): TGCGCCAGCAGCCAGGATAAAAGCGGCCTCTCCTACAATGAGCAGTTCTTC. Translation: CASSQDKSGLSYNEQFF.

This clonotype was seen many times. The genes are TRBV28 and TRBJ2-7; the D is unclear. The CDR3 totals 15 residues. Looked up from germline, CDR1 is MDHEN and CDR2 is SYDVKM. The V and J ends lost 6 bases and 5 bases respectively, with 20 bases between them. The CDR3, as DNA: TGTGCCAGCAGCCTCCATCCCAATGCTCTGAACGAGCAGTACTTC. It translates to CASSLHPNALNEQYF. The full variable domain, in which reference TRBV28 and TRBJ2-7 provide the parts outside the CDR3, is DVKVTQSSRYLVKRTGEKVFLECVQDMDHENMFWYRQDPGLGLRLIYFSYDVKMKEKGDIPEGYSVSREKKERFSLILESASTNQTSMYLCASSLHPNALNEQYFGPGTRLTVT.

Remarks on this clonotype: This may come from a read error, since a much larger clone is one base off. This chain uses TRBV3-1 with TRBJ2-2; 11 positions agree with TRBD2. CDR1 is LGHDT and CDR2 is YNNKEL in the germline V gene (reference sequence). This CDR3 has 17 amino acids. The CDR3 sequence: CASRRLAGGGRTGDLFF. CDR3 DNA sequence: TGTGCCAGCAGGCGGCTAGCGGGAGGAGGGCGCACCGGGGACCTGTTTTTT.

This clonotype was recorded many times. The CDR3 DNA follows: TGCAGTGCTGAGGGACTAGCGGTATCCTACAATGAGCAGTTCTTC. Its protein product is CSAEGLAVSYNEQFF. The chain combines TRBV20-1 with TRBJ2-1; 11 bases fit TRBD2. The CDR3 has 15 amino acids. The germline V gene has CDR1 DFQATT and CDR2 SNEGSKA (reference sequence). The V gene end was trimmed by 5 bases and the J gene end by 1 base; junction bases not matched to a gene: 4.

This clonotype was recorded many times. The chain joins TRBV4-2 to TRBJ2-1; D gene uncertain. The CDR3 is 14 amino acids. Looked up from germline, CDR1 is LGHNA and CDR2 is YNFKEQ. Trimming took off 0 bases at V and 9 bases at J, with 12 bases between the two ends. The CDR3 sequence: CASSQDVPYGEQFF. CDR3 coding DNA: TGTGCCAGCAGCCAAGACGTTCCCTACGGTGAGCAGTTCTTC.

The table lists this clonotype with a few counts. This chain links TRBV20-1 with TRBJ1-5; 10 nucleotides match TRBD1. CDR1 DFQATT and CDR2 SNEGSKA come from the germline V gene (reference sequence). V was clipped by 0 bases and J by 0 bases; unmatched bases: 11. There are 19 residues in the CDR3. CDR3 nucleotides: TGCAGTGCTAGAGATCCAGGGGACAGGGGTTTTTATAGCAATCAGCCCCAGCATTTT. Translation: CSARDPGDRGFYSNQPQHF.

This clonotype was seen at least ten times. This sequence joins TRBV12-3 or TRBV12-4 and TRBJ2-1; D may be TRBD1 or TRBD2 (6 bases each). The CDR3 covers 14 residues. V lost 1 base and J lost 6, with 10 bases in between. Written as DNA, the CDR3 is TGTGCCAGCAGTTTAGGAGGGGGAGGCAATGAGCAGTTCTTC. Translating gives CASSLGGGGNEQFF.

Ten or more counts support this clonotype. The chain uses TRBV21-1 and TRBJ2-1; the table calls TRBD2, which could not be checked here. TRBV21-1 is a pseudogene segment. This CDR3 region has 15 residues. The CDR3 loop reads CASSKGLADYNEQFF. The CDR3 DNA reads TGTGCCAGCAGCAAGGGACTAGCGGATTACAATGAGCAGTTCTTC.

This clonotype was counted ten times or more. The chain links TRBV7-9 to TRBJ1-3, with D possibly TRBD1 on 6 matching bases. Trimming removed 7 bases from V and 0 bases from J, with 19 bases in between. This CDR3 region has 17 residues. CDR1 SEHNR and CDR2 FQNEAQ come from the germline V gene (reference sequence). The CDR3 spells CASIALRDNNSGNTIYF. The CDR3, as DNA: TGTGCCAGCATCGCACTAAGGGACAACAACTCTGGAAACACCATATATTTT. Full variable domain (outside the CDR3, taken from reference TRBV7-9 and TRBJ1-3): DTGVSQNPRHKITKRGQNVTFRCDPISEHNRLYWYRQTLGQGPEFLTYFQNEAQLEKSRLLSDRFSAERPKGSFSTLEIQRTEQGDSAMYLCASIALRDNNSGNTIYFGEGSWLTVV.

This clonotype was recorded a few times. This chain joins TRBV20-1 and TRBJ2-7; TRBD2 matches at 13 bases. Germline assignment: CDR1 DFQATT and CDR2 SNEGSKA (reference sequence). After removal of 5 bases from V and 3 bases from J, the junction contained 4 bases not matched to a gene. This CDR3 region has 14 residues. CDR3 nucleotide sequence: TGCAGTGCTCAGAGACTAGCGGGAGGCTACGAGCAGTACTTC. Translation: CSAQRLAGGYEQYF.

V gene TRBV18 combines with J gene TRBJ2-2, with D possibly being TRBD1 (5 bases). This CDR3 contains 15 residues. V lost 4 bases and J 7 bases, leaving 16 bases between the germline ends. In germline, CDR1 is KGHSH, CDR2 LQKENI. The CDR3 loop reads CASSLRQGRLGELFF. The CDR3 DNA follows: TGTGCCAGCTCACTACGGCAGGGTAGACTCGGGGAGCTGTTTTTT.

The CDR3 region has the DNA TGTGCCAGCAGTTACTCCCGAAGAAGTGAAGCTTTCTTT. It specifies CASSYSRRSEAFF. This chain links TRBV6-5 with TRBJ1-1; D call uncertain. V lost 0 bases to trimming and J lost 7 bases, with 9 bases between them. CDR3 length equals 13 residues. Germline V gene lookup returns CDR1 MNHEY and CDR2 SVGAGI.

The table lists this clonotype with many counts. The J gene is TRBJ2-1, the V gene TRBV7-9, with D possibly matching TRBD2 (6 bases). CDR1 SEHNR and CDR2 FQNEAQ come from the germline V gene (reference sequence). Trimming cost V 5 bases and J 4 bases, with 18 bases left between them. CDR3 length equals 16 residues. The CDR3 region is CASSPARGSGYNEQFF. The CDR3 DNA is TGTGCCAGCAGCCCAGCCCGCGGTAGCGGTTACAATGAGCAGTTCTTC.

The J gene is TRBJ2-1, the V gene TRBV28, with D hard to call. The V end was cut by 5 bases, the J end by 4 bases, with 15 bases between. The CDR3 covers 15 residues. The germline gives CDR1 MDHEN, CDR2 SYDVKM. For the CDR3, the DNA is TGTGCCAGCAGTATGGAACAGTCACTATACAATGAGCAGTTCTTC. This translates into CASSMEQSLYNEQFF.

This clonotype was observed at least ten times. The rearrangement links TRBV28 to TRBJ1-1; 8 bases agree with TRBD1. Germline CDR1 is MDHEN and CDR2 is SYDVKM. J lost 4 bases, V lost 2 bases, and 15 bases had no gene match. This CDR3 spans 18 amino acids. The CDR3 DNA reads as TGTGCCAGCAGTTTACGGGGGGTCCAGGGGGCCGGTGCCACTGAAGCTTTCTTT. Protein sequence: CASSLRGVQGAGATEAFF.

With regard to this clonotype: Possible read error: a much larger clone is one base away. The chain carries TRBV7-9 and TRBJ1-1, with a tentative D call TRBD1 (5 bases). The V end was cut by 5 bases, the J end by 4 bases, with 20 bases between. CDR3 size: 16 residues. CDR1 SEHNR and CDR2 FQNEAQ come from the germline V gene (reference sequence). The DNA of the CDR3 is TGTGCCAGCAGCCCACCTCGAGGGACGGAGATCACTGAAGCTTTCTTT. Translated, it gives CASSPPRGTEITEAFF.

Many counts were recorded for this clonotype. The rearrangement joins TRBV6-1 to TRBJ2-1, with 13 nucleotides matching TRBD2. Germline V gene sequence: CDR1 MNHNS, CDR2 SASEGT. This CDR3 is 16 amino acids long. Trimming took 6 bases from V and 5 from J; bases not matched to a gene: 7. This CDR3 reads CASSILAGGRDNEQFF. The CDR3, as DNA: TGTGCCAGCAGCATACTAGCGGGAGGGCGGGACAATGAGCAGTTCTTC.

V is TRBV7-9 and J is TRBJ2-5; 10 nucleotides agree with TRBD2. Germline V gives CDR1 SEHNR, CDR2 FQNEAQ (reference sequence). The length of the CDR3 is 14 residues. Losses at the gene ends were 5 bases for V and 3 bases for J; bases not matched to a gene: 3. The CDR3 sequence is CASSILAGKETQYF. CDR3 DNA sequence: TGTGCCAGCAGCATACTAGCGGGAAAAGAGACCCAGTACTTC. The whole variable domain, remainder taken from reference TRBV7-9 and TRBJ2-5, is DTGVSQNPRHKITKRGQNVTFRCDPISEHNRLYWYRQTLGQGPEFLTYFQNEAQLEKSRLLSDRFSAERPKGSFSTLEIQRTEQGDSAMYLCASSILAGKETQYFGPGTRLLVL.

This clonotype was seen many times. This chain joins TRBV4-3 and TRBJ2-3, with unresolved D. CDR3 length equals 14 residues. Between the trimmed V and J ends, which lost 1 base and 4 bases, there was a span of 9 bases. CDR1 LGHNA and CDR2 YSLEER come from the germline V gene. The CDR3 region is CASSQVERPDTQYF. The CDR3 nucleotides are TGCGCCAGCAGCCAAGTGGAGCGCCCAGATACGCAGTATTTT.

In its sample, this clonotype was seen a few times. This chain uses TRBV30 with TRBJ2-2, with D uncertain. The CDR3 sequence is 11 residues long. Trimming left V 4 bases short and J 6 bases short, with 6 bases between. The germline V gene encodes CDR1 GTSNPN and CDR2 SVGIG (reference sequence). The CDR3 DNA is TGTGCCTGGAACCCCCCCGGGGAGCTGTTTTTT. Its translation is CAWNPPGELFF.

The table lists this clonotype with many counts. The gene calls are TRBV27 and TRBJ2-7; TRBD2 might be the D (5 bases). V gave up 6 bases and J gave up 2 bases, with 20 bases separating them. Germline V gives CDR1 MNHEY, CDR2 SMNVEV (reference sequence). The CDR3 length is 16 residues. The CDR3 sequence is CASSFRRALITYEQYF. The CDR3 DNA reads as TGTGCCAGCAGCTTCCGGCGGGCATTAATTACCTACGAGCAGTACTTC.

Note on this clonotype: This may come from a read error, since a much larger clone is one base off. The chain combines TRBV7-2 with TRBJ2-1; 8 bases map to TRBD2. The CDR3 sequence is 15 residues long. The junction had 4 bases not matched to a gene; V was cut back by 2 bases and J by 4 bases. Germline values: CDR1 SGHTA, CDR2 FQGNSA. The CDR3 coding sequence is TGTGCCAGCAGCTTAAGGCGGGGGGAGTACAATGAGCAGTTCTTC. Protein product: CASSLRRGEYNEQFF.

This clonotype was seen at least ten times. The J gene is TRBJ2-7, the V gene TRBV6-2 or TRBV6-3, with 10 bases that match TRBD2. CDR1 MNHEY and CDR2 SVGEGT come from the germline V gene. Losses at the gene ends were 6 bases for V and 3 bases for J; bases not matched to a gene: 8. The CDR3 length is 15 residues. In DNA form, the CDR3 reads TGTGCCAGCAGCCGCCTAGCGGGAGTCCACTACGAGCAGTACTTC. Amino acid sequence: CASSRLAGVHYEQYF.

This clonotype has ten or more counts. The genes are TRBV18 and TRBJ2-1, with 7 bases aligning to TRBD2. V lost 6 bases to trimming and J lost 2 bases; unmatched junction nucleotides: 7. The CDR3 extends over 15 amino acids. The germline V gene encodes CDR1 KGHSH and CDR2 LQKENI. CDR3 DNA: TGTGCCAGCTCTAATTCAGCGGGGACCTACAATGAGCAGTTCTTC. The encoded protein is CASSNSAGTYNEQFF.